The entry below describes one T cell receptor beta chain. TCRdb's copy holds only in-frame clones and misses some; the assay was immunoSEQ multiplex PCR. The data show about 83,000 clones, with roughly 92% seen just once and about 0.23% held by the top ten. The entry originates in a study of technical replicates of blood from several donors. Trimming stripped 0 bases from V and 8 bases from J, with 10 bases between. Germline V gene sequence: CDR1 MNHEY, CDR2 SMNVEV (reference sequence). The CDR3 sequence is 13 residues long. The source of this sequence is a human donor in good health. The chain combines TRBV27 with TRBJ1-2; D uncertain. Material for sequencing was T cells isolated from PBMCs. The CDR3 is CASSLSGVSGYTF. In DNA form, the CDR3 reads TGTGCCAGCAGTTTATCGGGCGTATCAGGCTACACCTTC.